This T cell receptor beta chain was sequenced during a study of blood T cell repertoires in COVID-19. On the study more broadly: Some COVID-19 samples were acute and others convalescent; all came from the United States, Italy and Spain. T cells, B-cell-depleted T cells, or PBMCs supplied cDNA or gDNA.

A few counts support this clone. In the original analysis: Researchers report that nucleated cell counts were estimated from reference gene primer amplification. Measured with immunoSEQ multiplex PCR; TCRdb has only the in-frame clones, and not every one. The V and J calls and clone size are taken from that table; D and trimming were inferred from the DNA. The sample carries around 53,000 clones, about four fifths recorded once. Trimming took 7 bases from V and 4 from J; bases not matched to a gene: 13. This CDR3 comprises 16 residues. Per the germline V gene, CDR1 is LNHDA and CDR2 is SQIVND (reference sequence).

This receptor was taken from a man aged 70-80 years with active COVID-19. This sequence joins TRBV19 and TRBJ2-3; 8 nucleotides line up with TRBD2. Sequenced: peripheral blood. CDR3 sequence: CASTGRGTSSPDTQYF. Written as DNA, the CDR3 is TGTGCCAGTACCGGGCGCGGGACTAGTTCCCCAGATACGCAGTATTTT.